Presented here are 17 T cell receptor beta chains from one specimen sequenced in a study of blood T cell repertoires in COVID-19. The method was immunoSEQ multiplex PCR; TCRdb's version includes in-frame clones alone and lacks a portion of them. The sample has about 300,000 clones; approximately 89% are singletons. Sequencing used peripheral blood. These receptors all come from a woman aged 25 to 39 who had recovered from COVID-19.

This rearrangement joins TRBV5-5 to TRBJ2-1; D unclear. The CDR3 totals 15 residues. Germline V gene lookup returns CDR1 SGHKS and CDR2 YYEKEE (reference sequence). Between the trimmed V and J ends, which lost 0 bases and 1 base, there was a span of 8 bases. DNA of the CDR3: TGTGCCAGCAGCTTGGCACCCGAGTCCTACAATGAGCAGTTCTTC. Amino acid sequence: CASSLAPESYNEQFF.

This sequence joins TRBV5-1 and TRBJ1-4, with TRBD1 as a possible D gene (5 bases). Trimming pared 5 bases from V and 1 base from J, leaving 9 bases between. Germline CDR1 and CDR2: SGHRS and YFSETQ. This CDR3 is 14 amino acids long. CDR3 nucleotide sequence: TGCGCCAGCAGTTACGGGGGAACTAATGAAAAACTGTTTTTT. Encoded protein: CASSYGGTNEKLFF.

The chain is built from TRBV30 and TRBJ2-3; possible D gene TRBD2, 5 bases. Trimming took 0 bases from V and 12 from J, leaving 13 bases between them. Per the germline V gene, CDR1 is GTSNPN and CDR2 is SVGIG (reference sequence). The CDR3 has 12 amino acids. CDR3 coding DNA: TGTGCCTGGAGTGTTGGCGGGTTAACCCAGTATTTT. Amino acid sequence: CAWSVGGLTQYF.

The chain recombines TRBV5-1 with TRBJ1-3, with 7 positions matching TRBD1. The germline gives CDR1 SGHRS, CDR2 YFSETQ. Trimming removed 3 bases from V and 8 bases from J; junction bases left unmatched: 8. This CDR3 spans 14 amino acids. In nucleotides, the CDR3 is TGCGCCAGCAGCTCGACAGGGCAAGGTGACACCATATATTTT. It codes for CASSSTGQGDTIYF.

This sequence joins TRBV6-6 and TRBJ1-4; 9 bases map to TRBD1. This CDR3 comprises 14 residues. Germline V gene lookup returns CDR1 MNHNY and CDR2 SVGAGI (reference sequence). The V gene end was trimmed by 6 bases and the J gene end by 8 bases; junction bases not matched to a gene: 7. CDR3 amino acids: CASREGQGYEKLFF. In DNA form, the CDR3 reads TGTGCCAGCAGGGAGGGACAGGGATACGAAAAACTGTTTTTT.

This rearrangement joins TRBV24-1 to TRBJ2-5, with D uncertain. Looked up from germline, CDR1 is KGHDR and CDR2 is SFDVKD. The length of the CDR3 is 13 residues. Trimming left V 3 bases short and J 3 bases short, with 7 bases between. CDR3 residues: CATSDSPKETQYF. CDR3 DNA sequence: TGTGCCACCAGTGATAGCCCGAAAGAGACCCAGTACTTC.

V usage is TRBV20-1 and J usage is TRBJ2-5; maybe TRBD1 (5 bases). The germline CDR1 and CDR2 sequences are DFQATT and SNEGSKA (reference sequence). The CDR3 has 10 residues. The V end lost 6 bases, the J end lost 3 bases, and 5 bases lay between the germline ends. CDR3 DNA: TGCAGTGCGGACAAAGAGACCCAGTACTTC. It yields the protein CSADKETQYF.

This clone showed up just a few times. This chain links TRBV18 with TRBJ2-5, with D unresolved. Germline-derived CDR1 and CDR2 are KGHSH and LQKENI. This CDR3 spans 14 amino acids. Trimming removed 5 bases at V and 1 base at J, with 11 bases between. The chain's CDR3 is CASSILGTQETQYF. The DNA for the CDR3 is TGTGCCAGCTCAATACTCGGTACCCAAGAGACCCAGTACTTC.

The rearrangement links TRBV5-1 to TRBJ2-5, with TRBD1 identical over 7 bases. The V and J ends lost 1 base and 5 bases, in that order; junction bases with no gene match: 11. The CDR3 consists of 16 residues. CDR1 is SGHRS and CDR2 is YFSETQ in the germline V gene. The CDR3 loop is CASSLSGVGGGETQYF. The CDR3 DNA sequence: TGCGCCAGCAGCTTGTCAGGAGTAGGGGGCGGGGAGACCCAGTACTTC.

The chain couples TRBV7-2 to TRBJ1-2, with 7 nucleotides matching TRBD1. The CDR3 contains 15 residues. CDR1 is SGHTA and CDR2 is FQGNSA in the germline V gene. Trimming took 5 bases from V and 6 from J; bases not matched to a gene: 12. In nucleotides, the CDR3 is TGTGCCAGCAGCCAACATTCCGGGACAGATGATGGCTACACCTTC. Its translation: CASSQHSGTDDGYTF.

CDR3 coding DNA: TGTGCCAGCAGTCCCCGGGGGGGCCGGACCGGGGAGCTGTTTTTT. Its protein product is CASSPRGGRTGELFF. The rearrangement joins TRBV6-5 to TRBJ2-2, with 8 bases fitting TRBD2. The junction had 7 bases not matched to a gene; V was cut back by 5 bases and J by 5 bases. Germline values: CDR1 MNHEY, CDR2 SVGAGI. The CDR3 contains 15 residues.

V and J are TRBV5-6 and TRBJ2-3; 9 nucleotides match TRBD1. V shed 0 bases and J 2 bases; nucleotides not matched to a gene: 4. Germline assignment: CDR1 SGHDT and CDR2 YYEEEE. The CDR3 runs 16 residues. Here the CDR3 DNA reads TGTGCCAGCAGCTTGGAAGGGACAGGGCCCACAGATACGCAGTATTTT. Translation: CASSLEGTGPTDTQYF. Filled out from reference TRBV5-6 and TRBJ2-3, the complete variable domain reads DAGVTQSPTHLIKTRGQQVTLRCSPKSGHDTVSWYQQALGQGPQFIFQYYEEEERQRGNFPDRFSGHQFPNYSSELNVNALLLGDSALYLCASSLEGTGPTDTQYFGPGTRLTVL.

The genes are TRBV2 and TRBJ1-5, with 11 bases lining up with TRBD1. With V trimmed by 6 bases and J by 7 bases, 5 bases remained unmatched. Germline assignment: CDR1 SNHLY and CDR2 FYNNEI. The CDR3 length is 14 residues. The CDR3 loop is CASSGTGGMQPQHF. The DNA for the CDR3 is TGTGCCAGCAGCGGGACAGGGGGGATGCAGCCCCAGCATTTT.

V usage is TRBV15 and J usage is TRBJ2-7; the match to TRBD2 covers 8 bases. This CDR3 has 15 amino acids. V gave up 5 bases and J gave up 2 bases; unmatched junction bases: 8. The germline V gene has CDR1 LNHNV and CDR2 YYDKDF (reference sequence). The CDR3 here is CATSPGGVGTYEQYF. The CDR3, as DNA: TGTGCCACCAGCCCGGGGGGGGTAGGAACCTACGAGCAGTACTTC.

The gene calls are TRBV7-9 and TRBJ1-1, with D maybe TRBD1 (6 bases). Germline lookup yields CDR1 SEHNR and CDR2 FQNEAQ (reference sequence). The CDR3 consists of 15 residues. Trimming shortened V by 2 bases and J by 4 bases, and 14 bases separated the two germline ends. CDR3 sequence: CASSLRTGLGTEAFF. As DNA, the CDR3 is TGTGCCAGCAGCTTAAGAACAGGGCTGGGCACTGAAGCTTTCTTT.

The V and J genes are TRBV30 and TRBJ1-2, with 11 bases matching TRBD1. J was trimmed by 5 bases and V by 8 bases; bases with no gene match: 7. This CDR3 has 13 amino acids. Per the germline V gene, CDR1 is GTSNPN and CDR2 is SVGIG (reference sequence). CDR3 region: CAAGQGEIYGYTF. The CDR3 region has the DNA TGTGCCGCGGGACAGGGGGAAATTTATGGCTACACCTTC.

The CDR3 sequence: CASSESSSSYNSPLHF. CDR3 DNA sequence: TGCGCCAGCAGTGAGTCTTCTAGCTCCTATAATTCACCCCTCCACTTT. The chain is built from TRBV10-1 and TRBJ1-6; D is unresolved. Trimming pared 0 bases from V and 0 bases from J, leaving 6 bases between. The CDR3 is 16 amino acids. Germline V gene lookup returns CDR1 WNHNN and CDR2 SYGVQD (reference sequence).